The 20 T cell receptor beta chains in this list originate from one sample, sequenced in a study of T cell responses to AZD1222 COVID-19 vaccine. Sequencing was performed with immunoSEQ multiplex PCR; in TCRdb, only in-frame clones are kept and a portion is missing. The data show about 100,000 clones, about 88% seen once. The sequenced sample was peripheral blood, obtained on day 0 of AZD1222 vaccination. All receptors come from an adult in good health.

This rearrangement joins TRBV10-2 to TRBJ1-5; TRBD1 matches at 7 bases. Per germline, CDR1 WSHSY and CDR2 SAAADI. The CDR3 runs 11 residues. CDR3: CGQGWGQPQHF. CDR3 sequence (DNA): TGCGGACAGGGTTGGGGTCAGCCCCAGCATTTT.

V gene TRBV4-3 combines with J gene TRBJ2-5; 8 bases align to TRBD2. Germline V CDR1 and CDR2: LGHNA, YSLEER. The CDR3 spans 16 residues. The junction had 6 bases not matched to a gene; V was cut back by 1 base and J by 2 bases. The CDR3 loop reads CASSQVWASGQETQYF. The CDR3 nucleotides read TGCGCCAGCAGCCAAGTTTGGGCTAGCGGGCAAGAGACCCAGTACTTC.

V usage is TRBV28 and J usage is TRBJ1-3; 7 nucleotides align to TRBD1. The V gene's germline CDR1 is MDHEN and CDR2 SYDVKM. The CDR3 covers 16 residues. V was clipped by 3 bases and J by 0 bases; unmatched bases: 5. The DNA for the CDR3 is TGTGCCAGCAGTTTCTTGGACAGGTACTCTGGAAACACCATATATTTT. The encoded protein is CASSFLDRYSGNTIYF.

V usage is TRBV24-1 and J usage is TRBJ2-5; D gene uncertain. Germline lookup yields CDR1 KGHDR and CDR2 SFDVKD. The V gene lost 0 bases and the J gene lost 5 bases, with 6 bases spanning the gap. The CDR3 is 13 residues long. In DNA, the CDR3 is TGTGCCACCAGTGATTTGGGCACGGAGACCCAGTACTTC. It translates to CATSDLGTETQYF.

This chain links TRBV4-3 with TRBJ2-7; 10 bases fit TRBD1. The germline V gene encodes CDR1 LGHNA and CDR2 YSLEER. V lost 3 bases and J lost 4; bases outside the gene matches: 9. This CDR3 region has 16 residues. CDR3 residues: CASSHSGTGETYEQYF. CDR3 in DNA: TGCGCCAGCAGCCATTCGGGGACAGGGGAAACTTACGAGCAGTACTTC.

The chain recombines TRBV5-8 with TRBJ1-5; D is undetermined. Germline CDR1 reads SGHTS; CDR2 reads YDEGEE. Trimming took off 4 bases at V and 0 bases at J, with 11 bases between the two ends. This CDR3 region has 15 residues. For the CDR3, the DNA is TGTGCCAGCAGCCGCGTCCGGGGTAGCAATCAGCCCCAGCATTTT. It encodes CASSRVRGSNQPQHF. Based on the CDR3 plus reference TRBV5-8 and TRBJ1-5, the full variable domain is EAGVTQSPTHLIKTRGQQATLRCSPISGHTSVYWYQQALGLGLQFLLWYDEGEERNRGNFPPRFSGRQFPNYSSELNVNALELEDSALYLCASSRVRGSNQPQHFGDGTRLSIL.

The chain recombines TRBV9 with TRBJ1-2; D may be TRBD1 (5 bases). V shed 0 bases and J shed 1 base, with 19 bases lying between them. The CDR3 extends over 18 amino acids. Looked up from germline, CDR1 is SGDLS and CDR2 is YYNGEE. The CDR3 DNA is TGTGCCAGCAGCGTAGATGTGGGGGGTCGGCGGAGTAACTATGGCTACACCTTC. It specifies CASSVDVGGRRSNYGYTF.

This chain links TRBV9 with TRBJ2-7; D is possibly TRBD1 or TRBD2 (5 bases each). V shed 3 bases and J shed 5 bases, with 15 bases lying between them. Germline CDR1 SGDLS, CDR2 YYNGEE. The CDR3 sequence is 14 residues long. In DNA form, the CDR3 reads TGTGCCAGCAGCGCACCGGGACGTAGCCACGAGCAGTACTTC. Amino acid sequence: CASSAPGRSHEQYF.

This clone was seen a few times. This chain uses TRBV28 with TRBJ1-4, with 8 nucleotides matching TRBD1. Germline V gives CDR1 MDHEN, CDR2 SYDVKM. The CDR3 has 16 residues. V gave up 6 bases and J gave up 5 bases; unmatched junction bases: 11. The CDR3 DNA sequence: TGTGCCAGCAGCCACCTCCTGGGACAGGCGAATGAAAAACTGTTTTTT. Translating gives CASSHLLGQANEKLFF.

The chain has TRBV10-3 and TRBJ2-1; TRBD2 agrees at 7 bases. The CDR3 length is 14 residues. Germline-derived CDR1 and CDR2 are ENHRY and SYGVKD. V was pared by 10 bases and J by 8 bases, with 14 bases of the junction left unmatched. CDR3 in DNA: TGTGCCACATCTGAAGCGGGACCATTGGATGAGCAGTTCTTC. Protein sequence: CATSEAGPLDEQFF.

The rearrangement uses TRBV2 and TRBJ2-1; TRBD2 aligns across 12 bases. This CDR3 has 14 residues. Germline values: CDR1 SNHLY, CDR2 FYNNEI. Trimming at V came to 7 bases and at J to 7 bases, leaving 5 bases not matched to a gene. The CDR3 bases are TGTGCCAGCATAGGGACTAGCGGGCTTAATGAGCAGTTCTTC. Translating gives CASIGTSGLNEQFF.

The rearrangement uses TRBV19 and TRBJ1-5; D is ambiguous. The CDR3 is 18 amino acids. The germline V and J ends were trimmed by 3 bases and 0 bases, with 18 bases remaining between them. From germline, CDR1 is LNHDA and CDR2 SQIVND (reference sequence). CDR3 nucleotides: TGTGCCAGTAGTATGTTGGCAGCCGACCCCTATAGCAATCAGCCCCAGCATTTT. Residues: CASSMLAADPYSNQPQHF.

A remark on this clone: An end of the junction does not agree with germline; a read error may underlie this. The chain employs TRBV11-2 and TRBJ2-5, with 7 positions matching TRBD2. This CDR3 contains 11 residues. Germline CDR1 and CDR2: SGHAT and FQNNGV. The CDR3 reads CASSLLGTKDF. CDR3 in DNA: TGTGCCAGCAGCTTACTTGGGACTAAAGACTTC.

The V gene is TRBV28, the J gene TRBJ1-2; 8 bases are shared with TRBD1. Trimming took 6 bases from V and 3 from J; bases not matched to a gene: 15. The CDR3 covers 17 residues. Germline V lookup: CDR1 MDHEN, CDR2 SYDVKM. The CDR3 nucleotides are TGTGCCAGCAGCCCCGCCGGACAGGGCGGCATGGACTATGGCTACACCTTC. Its protein is CASSPAGQGGMDYGYTF.

CDR3 sequence reads: CASSLGTVTYNEQFF. The CDR3 coding sequence is TGTGCCAGCAGCTTAGGAACAGTAACCTACAATGAGCAGTTCTTC. This sequence joins TRBV13 and TRBJ2-1, with D unresolved. The CDR3 sequence is 15 residues long. Germline CDR1 PRHDT, CDR2 FYEKMQ (reference sequence). V shed 0 bases and J shed 2 bases, with 8 bases lying between them.

The gene calls are TRBV30 and TRBJ1-2; TRBD1 matches 8 bases. Germline V gene sequence: CDR1 GTSNPN, CDR2 SVGIG (reference sequence). V dropped 3 bases and J dropped 4; count of bases not matched to a gene: 7. This CDR3 is built from 14 residues. CDR3 DNA: TGTGCCTGGAGGGGGACAGGTCCGGTCTATGGCTACACCTTC. Its protein is CAWRGTGPVYGYTF.

The chain uses TRBV7-8 and TRBJ2-1; D is unclear. Per the germline V gene, CDR1 is SGHVS and CDR2 is FQNEAQ. The germline V and J ends were trimmed by 5 bases and 0 bases, with 11 bases remaining between them. The CDR3 has 15 residues. CDR3 in DNA: TGTGCCAGCAGCCTCCGATTTAGCTCCTACAATGAGCAGTTCTTC. As protein: CASSLRFSSYNEQFF.

J is TRBJ1-4 and V is TRBV3-1 (or the pseudogene TRBV3-2); D call uncertain. The CDR3 loop spans 17 amino acids. CDR1 and CDR2 (germline): LGHDT, YNNKEL (reference sequence). Trimming shortened V by 4 bases and J by 4 bases, and 19 bases separated the two germline ends. As DNA, the CDR3 is TGTGCCAGCAGCCTAACGGGGAGCACGGCGGGTAATGAAAAACTGTTTTTT. This codes for CASSLTGSTAGNEKLFF.

The gene calls are TRBV15 and TRBJ2-7; D is perhaps TRBD1 or TRBD2 (6 bases each). From germline, CDR1 is LNHNV and CDR2 YYDKDF (reference sequence). There are 17 residues in the CDR3. The V and J ends lost 0 bases and 3 bases respectively, with 18 bases between them. CDR3 in amino acids: CATSRDLRGRRIYEQYF. The CDR3, as DNA: TGTGCCACCAGCAGAGATCTCCGGGGGCGCAGGATCTACGAGCAGTACTTC.

The chain links TRBV18 to TRBJ2-2; D is uncertain. The germline V and J ends were trimmed by 2 bases and 3 bases, with 10 bases remaining between them. This CDR3 comprises 15 residues. Germline loops: CDR1 KGHSH, CDR2 LQKENI. DNA of the CDR3: TGTGCCAGCTCACCAGGGTTCCCTTACACCGGGGAGCTGTTTTTT. This gives the protein CASSPGFPYTGELFF. Full variable domain (rest looked up from reference TRBV18 and TRBJ2-2): NAGVMQNPRHLVRRRGQEARLRCSPMKGHSHVYWYRQLPEEGLKFMVYLQKENIIDESGMPKERFSAEFPKEGPSILRIQQVVRGDSAAYFCASSPGFPYTGELFFGEGSRLTVL.